This T cell receptor beta chain derives from a study of post-analysis software for immune sequencing data. Study results and limitations: Four to six TRBV segments were more frequent in patients than controls; TRBV5-6, TRBV5-1 and TRBV20-1 belonged to this group.

This clonotype was counted once. What it binds is unknown. The germline gene is not matched at one end of the junction; a read error may be the cause. The length of the CDR3 is 15 residues. Germline-derived CDR1 and CDR2 are DFQATT and SNEGSKA (reference sequence). TCR beta libraries were prepared from cDNA with unique molecular identifiers. T cells numbering roughly 0.9 to 10 million yielded cDNA molecules that totaled some 500,000. Via MiXCR, TCRdb re-called the PCR reads, giving one row per CDR3 protein. In the table there are about 680,000 distinct CDR3 sequences, 55% to 60% of which are singletons.

The sequencing input was blood. This clonotype was sampled from a girl aged 2-10 years with multiple sclerosis. This chain joins TRBV20-1 and TRBJ1-2; 12 positions match TRBD1. The CDR3 bases are TGCAGTGCTAGACATCGGGACAGGGGGCTCTATGGCCACACCTTC. Translating it yields CSARHRDRGLYGHTF.